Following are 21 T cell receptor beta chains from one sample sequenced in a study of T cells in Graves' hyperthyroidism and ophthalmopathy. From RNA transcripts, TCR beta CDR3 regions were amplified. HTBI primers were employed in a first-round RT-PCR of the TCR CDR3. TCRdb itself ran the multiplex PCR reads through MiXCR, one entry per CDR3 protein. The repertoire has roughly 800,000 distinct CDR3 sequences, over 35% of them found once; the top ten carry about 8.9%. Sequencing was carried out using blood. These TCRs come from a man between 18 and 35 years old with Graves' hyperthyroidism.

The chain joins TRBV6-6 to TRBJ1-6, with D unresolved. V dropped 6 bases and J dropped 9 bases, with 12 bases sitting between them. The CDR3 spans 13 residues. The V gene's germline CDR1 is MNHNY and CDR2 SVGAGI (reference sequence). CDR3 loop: CASSSVVLSPLHF. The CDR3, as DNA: TGTGCCAGCAGCTCCGTGGTTCTTTCACCCCTCCACTTT.

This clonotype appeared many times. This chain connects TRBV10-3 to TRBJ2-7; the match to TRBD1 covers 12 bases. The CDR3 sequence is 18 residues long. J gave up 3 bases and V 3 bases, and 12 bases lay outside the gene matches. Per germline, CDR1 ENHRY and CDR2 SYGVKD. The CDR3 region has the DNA TGTGCCATCAGTGATGAGGGACAGGGGGCTACAAAAGACTACGAGCAGTACTTC. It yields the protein CAISDEGQGATKDYEQYF.

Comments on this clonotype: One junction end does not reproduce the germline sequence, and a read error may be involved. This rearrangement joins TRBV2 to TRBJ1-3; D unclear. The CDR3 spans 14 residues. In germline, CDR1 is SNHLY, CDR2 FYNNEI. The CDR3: CASSQALSGNTTYF. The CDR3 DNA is TGTGCCAGCAGCCAGGCGCTATCTGGAAACACCACATATTTT.

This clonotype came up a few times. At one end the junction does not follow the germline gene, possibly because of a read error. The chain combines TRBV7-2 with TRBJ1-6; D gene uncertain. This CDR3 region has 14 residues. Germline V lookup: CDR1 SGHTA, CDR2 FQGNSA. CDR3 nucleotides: TGCGCCAGCAGCCAAGGGATAGAAAATTCACCCCTCCACTTT. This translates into CASSQGIENSPLHF.

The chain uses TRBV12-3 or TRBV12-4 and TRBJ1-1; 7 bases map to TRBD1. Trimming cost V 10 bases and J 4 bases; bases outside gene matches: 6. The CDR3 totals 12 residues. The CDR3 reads CAIRQGGTEAFF. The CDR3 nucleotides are TGTGCCATACGACAGGGAGGCACTGAAGCTTTCTTT.

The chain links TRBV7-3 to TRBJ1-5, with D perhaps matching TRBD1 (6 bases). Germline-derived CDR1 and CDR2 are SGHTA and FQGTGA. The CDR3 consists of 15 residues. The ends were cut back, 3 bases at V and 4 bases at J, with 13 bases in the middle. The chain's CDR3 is CASSLGGTTNQPQHF. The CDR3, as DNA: TGTGCCAGCAGCTTGGGGGGGACAACTAATCAGCCCCAGCATTTT.

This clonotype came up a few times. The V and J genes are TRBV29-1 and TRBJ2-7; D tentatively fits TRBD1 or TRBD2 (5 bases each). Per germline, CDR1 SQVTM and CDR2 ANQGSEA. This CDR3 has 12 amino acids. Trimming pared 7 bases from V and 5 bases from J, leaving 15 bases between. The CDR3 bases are TGCAGCGCTGCCCAGGGACCAAACGAGCAGTACTTC. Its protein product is CSAAQGPNEQYF.

In nucleotides, the CDR3 is TGCAGTGCTAGAGCTATCAGTAACTACGAGCAGTACTTC. It yields the protein CSARAISNYEQYF. This chain joins TRBV20-1 and TRBJ2-7, with unresolved D. V lost 1 base to trimming and J lost 3 bases, with 10 bases between them. Germline CDR1 and CDR2: DFQATT and SNEGSKA (reference sequence). This CDR3 region has 13 residues.

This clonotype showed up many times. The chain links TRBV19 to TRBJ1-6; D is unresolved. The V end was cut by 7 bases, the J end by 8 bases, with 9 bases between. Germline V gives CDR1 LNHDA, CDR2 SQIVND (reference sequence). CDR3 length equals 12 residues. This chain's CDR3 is CASKGPDSPLHF. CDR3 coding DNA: TGTGCCAGTAAAGGGCCCGATTCACCCCTCCACTTT.

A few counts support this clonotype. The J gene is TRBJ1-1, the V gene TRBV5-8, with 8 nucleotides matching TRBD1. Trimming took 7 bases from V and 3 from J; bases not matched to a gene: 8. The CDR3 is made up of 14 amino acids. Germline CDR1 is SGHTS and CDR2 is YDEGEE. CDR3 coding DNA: TGTGCCAGCCCTTCAGGGACAGGACACACTGAAGCTTTCTTT. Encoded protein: CASPSGTGHTEAFF. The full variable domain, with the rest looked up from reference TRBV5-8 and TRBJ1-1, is EAGVTQSPTHLIKTRGQQATLRCSPISGHTSVYWYQQALGLGLQFLLWYDEGEERNRGNFPPRFSGRQFPNYSSELNVNALELEDSALYLCASPSGTGHTEAFFGQGTRLTVV.

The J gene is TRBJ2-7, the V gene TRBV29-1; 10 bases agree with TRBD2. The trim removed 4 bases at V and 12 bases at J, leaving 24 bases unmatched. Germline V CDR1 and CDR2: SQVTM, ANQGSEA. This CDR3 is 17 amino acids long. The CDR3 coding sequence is TGCAGCGTTGGACAGACCACCTCCGAGCGGGAGGGCCCCTCTTGGTACTTC. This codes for CSVGQTTSEREGPSWYF.

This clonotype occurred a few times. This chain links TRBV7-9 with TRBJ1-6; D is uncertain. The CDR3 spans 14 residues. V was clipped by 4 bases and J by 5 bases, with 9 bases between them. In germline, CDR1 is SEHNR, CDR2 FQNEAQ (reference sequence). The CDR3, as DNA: TGTGCCAGCAGCTATCACAGAGATAATTCACCCCTCCACTTT. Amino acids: CASSYHRDNSPLHF.

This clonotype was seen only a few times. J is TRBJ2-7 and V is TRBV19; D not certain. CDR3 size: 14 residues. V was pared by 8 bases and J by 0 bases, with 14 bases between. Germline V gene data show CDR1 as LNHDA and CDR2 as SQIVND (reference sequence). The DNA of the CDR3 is TGTGCCAGTGGACCAAGGGCGGTCTCCTACGAGCAGTACTTC. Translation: CASGPRAVSYEQYF.

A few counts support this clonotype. The CDR3 reads CSARDHRKSNQPQHF. The CDR3 DNA follows: TGCAGTGCTAGAGATCACCGGAAAAGCAATCAGCCCCAGCATTTT. V usage is TRBV20-1 and J usage is TRBJ1-5; D gene ambiguous. Looked up from germline, CDR1 is DFQATT and CDR2 is SNEGSKA (reference sequence). V lost 0 bases and J 1 base, leaving 10 bases between the germline ends. The CDR3 spans 15 residues.

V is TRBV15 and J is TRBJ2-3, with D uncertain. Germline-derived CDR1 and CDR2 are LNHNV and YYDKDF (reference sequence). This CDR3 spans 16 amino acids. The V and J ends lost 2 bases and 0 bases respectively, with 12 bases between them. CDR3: CATSRPDRSSTDTQYF. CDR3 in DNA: TGTGCCACCAGCAGACCGGACCGTTCTAGCACAGATACGCAGTATTTT.

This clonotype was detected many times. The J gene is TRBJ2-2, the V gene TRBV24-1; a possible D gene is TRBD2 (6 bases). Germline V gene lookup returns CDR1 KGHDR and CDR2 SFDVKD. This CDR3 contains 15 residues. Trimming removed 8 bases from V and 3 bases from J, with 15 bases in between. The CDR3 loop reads CATTAGTDYTGELFF. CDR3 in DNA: TGTGCCACCACTGCCGGGACTGATTACACCGGGGAGCTGTTTTTT.

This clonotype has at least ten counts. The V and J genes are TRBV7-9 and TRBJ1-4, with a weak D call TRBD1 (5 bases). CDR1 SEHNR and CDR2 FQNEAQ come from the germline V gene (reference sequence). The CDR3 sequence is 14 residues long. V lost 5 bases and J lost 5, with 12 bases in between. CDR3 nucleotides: TGTGCCAGCAGCCCACGGGCAGGGAATGAAAAACTGTTTTTT. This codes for CASSPRAGNEKLFF.

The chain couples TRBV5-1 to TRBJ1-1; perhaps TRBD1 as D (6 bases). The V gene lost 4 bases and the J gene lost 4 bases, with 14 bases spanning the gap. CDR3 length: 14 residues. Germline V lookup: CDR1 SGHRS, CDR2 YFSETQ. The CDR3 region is CASSQIRGSTEAFF. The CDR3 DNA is TGCGCCAGCAGCCAGATTAGGGGGAGCACTGAAGCTTTCTTT.

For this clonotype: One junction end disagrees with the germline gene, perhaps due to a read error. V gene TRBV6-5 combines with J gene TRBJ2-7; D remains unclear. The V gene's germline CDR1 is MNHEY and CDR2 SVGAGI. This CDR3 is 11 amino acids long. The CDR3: CASSYVYEQCF. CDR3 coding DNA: TGTGCCAGCAGTTACGTCTACGAGCAGTGCTTC.

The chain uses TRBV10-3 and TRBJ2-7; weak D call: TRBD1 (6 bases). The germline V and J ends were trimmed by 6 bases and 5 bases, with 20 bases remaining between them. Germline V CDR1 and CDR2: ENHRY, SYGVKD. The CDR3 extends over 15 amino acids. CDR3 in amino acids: CAIRGSLGTRHEQYF. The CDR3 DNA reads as TGTGCCATCAGGGGGTCATTGGGGACAAGGCACGAGCAGTACTTC.

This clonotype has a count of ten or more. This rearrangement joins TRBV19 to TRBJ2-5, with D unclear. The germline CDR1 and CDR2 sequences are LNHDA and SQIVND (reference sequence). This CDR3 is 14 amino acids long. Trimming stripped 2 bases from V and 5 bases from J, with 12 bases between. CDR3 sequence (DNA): TGTGCCAGTAGTATAAGTTGGGAAATTGAGACCCAGTACTTC. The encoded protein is CASSISWEIETQYF.